The clone carrying this T cell receptor beta chain was observed a single time. The source of the sample is a study of CD4 T cells in relation to SARS-CoV-2 and coronaviruses. Germline V CDR1 and CDR2: SNHLY, FYNNEI. Trimming stripped 10 bases from V and 5 bases from J, with 15 bases between. This CDR3 has 13 amino acids. TCRdb keeps only in-frame clones here, not all; method: immunoSEQ multiplex PCR. The table has about 59,000 clones, just over 85% seen once. Unexposed donor CD4+ T cells date from about 2011-2018, before the COVID-19 pandemic. Sequencing input: memory CD4+ T cells from PBMCs. The J gene is TRBJ2-1, the V gene TRBV2; D may be TRBD2 (6 bases). This receptor was taken from a human donor in good health. The CDR3: CATTGTGNNEQFF. The CDR3 coding sequence is TGTGCCACCACCGGGACTGGAAACAATGAGCAGTTCTTC. Combining the CDR3 with reference TRBV2 and TRBJ2-1 gives the whole variable domain EPEVTQTPSHQVTQMGQEVILRCVPISNHLYFYWYRQILGQKVEFLVSFYNNEISEKSEIFDDQFSVERPDGSNFTLKIRSTKLEDSAMYFCATTGTGNNEQFFGPGTRLTVL.